The rows below give T cell receptor beta chains drawn from one sample of a study of T-cell reconstitution after alpha-beta-depleted transplantation in children. From the PCR reads, TCRdb called clonotypes with MiXCR, one entry per CDR3 protein. In the table there are a few hundred thousand distinct CDR3 sequences, around 10% of which are singletons. The source material was PBMCs from the stem cell graft donor, sampled from the stem cell graft. Every receptor here comes from a human donor who donated a stem cell graft to a child with acute lymphoblastic leukemia. The CDR3 runs from the conserved cysteine through the conserved F or W. The D gene is left open where the match is weak. Clone size, where shown, is once, few, many, or a class for clones that have expanded.

v_gene	abundance	j_gene	d_gene	len	CDR3aa	CDR3nt
TRBV21-1	-	TRBJ1-2	-	12	CASSKAPWGYTF	TGTGCCAGCAGCAAAGCGCCTTGGGGCTACACCTTC
TRBV6-6	-	TRBJ2-7	TRBD1	13	CASSYRTGIEQYF	TGTGCCAGCAGTTACCGGACAGGGATCGAGCAGTACTTC
TRBV4-1	few	TRBJ2-1	-	12	CASSQVFNEQFF	TGCGCCAGCAGCCAAGTGTTTAATGAGCAGTTCTTC
TRBV7-2	few	TRBJ2-7	TRBD2	15	CASSSLGSGTYEQYF	TGTGCCAGCAGCTCTCTGGGTAGCGGGACTTACGAGCAGTACTTC
TRBV20-1	few	TRBJ1-2	-	13	CSARGTPNYGYTF	TGCAGTGCTAGAGGGACCCCGAACTATGGCTACACCTTC
TRBV28	few	TRBJ2-1	TRBD1	15	CASSSPGQGLNEQFF	TGTGCCAGCAGTTCCCCGGGACAGGGACTCAATGAGCAGTTCTTC
TRBV2	-	TRBJ2-7	TRBD2	15	CASRVGLAVTYEQYF	TGTGCCAGCAGAGTGGGACTAGCGGTGACCTACGAGCAGTACTTC
TRBV27	-	TRBJ2-5	TRBD2	14	CASSSLAGEETHYF	TGTGCCAGCAGTTCCCTAGCGGGAGAGGAGACCCACTACTTC
TRBV29-1	few	TRBJ1-4	-	16	CSVLSSSFPTNEKLFF	TGCAGCGTGTTGAGTAGCAGTTTCCCAACTAATGAAAAACTGTTTTTT
TRBV7-9	many	TRBJ2-3	-	16	CASSLVGLDSTDTQYF	TGTGCCAGCAGCTTAGTGGGATTGGACTCCACAGATACGCAGTATTTT
TRBV7-9	-	TRBJ2-3	TRBD2	15	CASSPGSGNTDTQYF	TGTGCCAGCAGCCCAGGTAGCGGGAACACAGATACGCAGTATTTT
TRBV29-1	-	TRBJ2-2	-	13	CSVAVGATGELFF	TGCAGCGTAGCAGTAGGGGCCACCGGGGAGCTGTTTTTT
TRBV15	many	TRBJ2-5	TRBD2	17	CATSRDSAVAGDVTQYF	TGTGCCACCAGCAGAGATTCAGCGGTGGCGGGAGACGTGACCCAGTACTTC
TRBV6-2/TRBV6-3	few	TRBJ2-1	-	12	CASSYLREQQFF	TGTGCCAGCAGTTACCTCCGGGAGCAGCAGTTCTTC
TRBV7-9	few	TRBJ2-1	-	12	CASSLSGAEQFF	TGTGCCAGCAGCTTATCTGGGGCTGAGCAGTTCTTC
TRBV3-1	many	TRBJ2-5	TRBD2	15	CASSFIAGGPETQYF	TGTGCCAGCAGTTTTATAGCGGGAGGACCGGAGACCCAGTACTTC
TRBV12-3/TRBV12-4	many	TRBJ2-5	-	14	CASSFGASQETQYF	TGTGCCAGCAGTTTCGGGGCTTCACAAGAGACCCAGTACTTC
TRBV10-3	-	TRBJ2-2	-	15	CAISEATGNTGELFF	TGTGCCATCAGTGAGGCGACAGGGAACACCGGGGAGCTGTTTTTT
TRBV5-1	few	TRBJ2-7	-	11	CASSFSDEQYF	TGCGCCAGCAGCTTTTCGGACGAGCAGTACTTC
TRBV7-2	few	TRBJ2-1	-	15	CASSTGWGSYNEQFF	TGTGCCAGCAGCACTGGATGGGGGTCCTACAATGAGCAGTTCTTC
TRBV10-3	-	TRBJ1-4	-	14	CAISESGRNEKLFF	TGTGCCATCAGTGAGTCAGGGAGGAATGAAAAACTGTTTTTT
TRBV9	-	TRBJ2-3	TRBD2	16	CASSPTSGTVTDTQYF	TGTGCCAGCAGCCCAACTAGCGGGACCGTCACAGATACGCAGTATTTT
TRBV7-2	few	TRBJ2-5	-	13	CASSLELLETQYF	TGTGCCAGCAGCTTAGAACTCTTAGAGACCCAGTACTTC
TRBV12-3/TRBV12-4	few	TRBJ2-7	TRBD2	16	CASSPLLAGAPYEQYF	TGTGCCAGCAGTCCCCTTCTAGCGGGGGCCCCCTACGAGCAGTACTTC
TRBV7-8	-	TRBJ1-5	-	16	CASSLSPREGNQPQHF	TGTGCCAGCAGCCTAAGTCCCCGGGAGGGCAATCAGCCCCAGCATTTT
TRBV7-2	few	TRBJ1-2	-	17	CASSLGAGRGTNYGYTF	TGTGCCAGCAGCTTAGGGGCCGGGAGGGGCACTAACTATGGCTACACCTTC
TRBV6-2/TRBV6-3	few	TRBJ1-6	-	14	CASSLDRFLAPLHF	TGTGCCAGCAGTCTAGACCGATTTTTGGCGCCCCTCCACTTT
TRBV6-4	many	TRBJ2-5	-	14	CASSGVGTQETQYF	TGTGCCAGCAGTGGTGTGGGGACGCAAGAGACCCAGTACTTC
TRBV7-2	-	TRBJ1-4	TRBD1	16	CASSRTGQGVFEKLFF	TGTGCCAGCAGCCGGACCGGACAGGGGGTTTTCGAAAAACTGTTTTTT
TRBV7-9	few	TRBJ2-7	TRBD1	12	CASSLYRGEQYF	TGTGCCAGCAGCCTTTACAGGGGCGAGCAGTACTTC
TRBV20-1	-	TRBJ2-5	-	12	CSASNVEETQYF	TGCAGTGCTAGTAACGTAGAAGAGACCCAGTACTTC
TRBV4-2	-	TRBJ2-5	-	12	CASSGEVETQYF	TGTGCCAGCAGCGGAGAGGTCGAGACCCAGTACTTC
TRBV4-3	-	TRBJ2-1	TRBD2	17	CASSQDRLAGTNNEQFF	TGCGCCAGCAGCCAAGATAGACTAGCGGGAACCAACAATGAGCAGTTCTTC
TRBV20-1	-	TRBJ2-1	-	12	CSANTWAGEQFF	TGCAGTGCAAACACGTGGGCGGGCGAGCAGTTCTTC
TRBV4-2	-	TRBJ2-1	-	15	CASSPPRGPYNEQFF	TGTGCCAGCAGCCCCCCCCGGGGACCTTACAATGAGCAGTTCTTC
TRBV6-2/TRBV6-3	-	TRBJ2-3	-	14	CASSYIRGRDTQYF	TGTGCCAGCAGTTATATTCGGGGGAGGGATACGCAGTATTTT
TRBV3-1	-	TRBJ1-1	-	19	CASSQDLLSGPTKNTEAFF	TGTGCCAGCAGCCAAGATCTCCTCTCGGGCCCTACTAAGAACACTGAAGCTTTCTTT
TRBV12-3/TRBV12-4	few	TRBJ2-3	TRBD2	17	CASSPPGLAGGIDTQYF	TGTGCCAGCAGCCCACCGGGACTAGCGGGAGGGATAGATACGCAGTATTTT
TRBV5-1	-	TRBJ2-1	TRBD2	15	CASTGLAGGHNEQFF	TGCGCCAGCACCGGACTAGCGGGAGGGCACAATGAGCAGTTCTTC
TRBV5-1	few	TRBJ2-7	TRBD2	13	CASRASGTYEQYF	TGCGCCAGCAGAGCTAGCGGGACCTACGAGCAGTACTTC
TRBV7-2	few	TRBJ2-2	TRBD1	15	CASSLLRGRAGELFF	TGTGCCAGCAGCTTACTCAGGGGGCGAGCCGGGGAGCTGTTTTTT
TRBV7-3	few	TRBJ2-2	-	14	CASSLIARAGELFF	TGTGCCAGCAGCTTAATCGCGCGCGCCGGGGAGCTGTTTTTT
TRBV7-8	-	TRBJ2-5	TRBD2	17	CASSLGPTSGRGETQYF	TGTGCCAGCAGCTTAGGCCCCACTAGCGGGAGGGGAGAGACCCAGTACTTC
TRBV5-1	many	TRBJ2-7	-	15	CASSLESDSFYEQYF	TGCGCCAGCAGCTTGGAATCGGACTCCTTTTACGAGCAGTACTTC
TRBV5-1	-	TRBJ2-7	TRBD1	14	CASSIGQGTYEQYF	TGCGCCAGCAGCATCGGACAGGGGACCTACGAGCAGTACTTC
TRBV27	few	TRBJ1-5	TRBD1	14	CASSSTGVNQPQHF	TGTGCCAGCAGTTCCACAGGGGTCAATCAGCCCCAGCATTTT
TRBV20-1	-	TRBJ2-7	TRBD2	13	CSAILAGTYEQYF	TGCAGTGCTATACTAGCGGGGACATACGAGCAGTACTTC
TRBV7-9	many	TRBJ2-1	-	15	CASSRAGSGYNEQFF	TGTGCCAGCAGCAGAGCAGGCTCGGGCTACAATGAGCAGTTCTTC
TRBV27	few	TRBJ1-5	-	18	CASSYGRRATADNQPQHF	TGTGCCAGCAGTTATGGCCGCAGAGCCACCGCAGACAATCAGCCCCAGCATTTT
TRBV28	-	TRBJ2-7	-	14	CARGPGLGFYEQYF	TGTGCCAGGGGCCCCGGACTCGGCTTCTACGAGCAGTACTTC
TRBV15	-	TRBJ1-5	TRBD1	20	CATSRDLKTGELWGNQPQHF	TGTGCCACCAGCAGAGATTTGAAAACAGGGGAATTATGGGGCAATCAGCCCCAGCATTTT
TRBV7-2	many	TRBJ2-5	TRBD1	14	CASSANRGEWTQYF	TGTGCCAGCAGCGCGAACAGGGGGGAATGGACCCAGTACTTC